The 24 T cell receptor beta chains below all came from one sample that was sequenced in a study of cytotoxic CD8 clonotypes in ibrutinib-treated CLL. Assay used: immunoSEQ multiplex PCR; TCRdb lists only in-frame clones, some missing. Among about 49,000 clones listed, approximately 53% were seen once. Sample: PBMCs, taken after 12 months of ibrutinib treatment. These receptors came from a human donor with chronic lymphocytic leukemia.

This chain uses TRBV4-2 with TRBJ1-1; D gene ambiguous. This CDR3 contains 14 residues. Trimming shortened V by 0 bases and J by 2 bases, and 7 bases separated the two germline ends. CDR1 LGHNA and CDR2 YNFKEQ come from the germline V gene. CDR3 nucleotides: TGTGCCAGCAGCCAAGATCTACTAAACACTGAAGCTTTCTTT. Translating it yields CASSQDLLNTEAFF.

The CDR3 nucleotides read TGTGCCAGCAGTTACTCGTTAGGGAGCAATCAGCCCCAGCATTTT. Amino acid sequence: CASSYSLGSNQPQHF. This rearrangement joins TRBV6-5 to TRBJ1-5; D unresolved. V was clipped by 0 bases and J by 1 base, with 7 bases between them. There are 15 residues in the CDR3. Germline values: CDR1 MNHEY, CDR2 SVGAGI.

This clone was detected a few times. The chain links TRBV18 to TRBJ2-1; 9 bases line up with TRBD2. Trimming cost V 6 bases and J 5 bases; bases outside gene matches: 17. Germline V gene data show CDR1 as KGHSH and CDR2 as LQKENI. The CDR3 is 18 amino acids. CDR3 loop: CASSPTSGFTVDNNEQFF. The CDR3 coding sequence is TGTGCCAGCTCTCCTACTAGCGGGTTTACGGTGGATAACAATGAGCAGTTCTTC. Full variable domain (rest looked up from reference TRBV18 and TRBJ2-1): NAGVMQNPRHLVRRRGQEARLRCSPMKGHSHVYWYRQLPEEGLKFMVYLQKENIIDESGMPKERFSAEFPKEGPSILRIQQVVRGDSAAYFCASSPTSGFTVDNNEQFFGPGTRLTVL.

The chain joins TRBV16 to TRBJ1-4; D is uncertain. The CDR3 length is 20 residues. V gave up 2 bases and J gave up 0 bases, with 22 bases separating them. Germline CDR1 and CDR2: KGHSY and FQNENV. The CDR3 nucleotides are TGTGCCAGCAGCCAAGACTTAAGTGCAGACCGAAGTGCAACTAATGAAAAACTGTTTTTT. Translated, it gives CASSQDLSADRSATNEKLFF.

The chain recombines TRBV4-1 with TRBJ2-2; possibly TRBD2 for D (5 bases). Trimming shortened V by 0 bases and J by 1 base, and 15 bases separated the two germline ends. Germline CDR1 reads MGHRA; CDR2 reads YSYEKL. This CDR3 region has 18 residues. The CDR3 DNA sequence: TGCGCCAGCAGCCAAGAAGCTCTTGGACTCATGAACACCGGGGAGCTGTTTTTT. Translation gives CASSQEALGLMNTGELFF.

This chain links TRBV5-1 with TRBJ1-3, with TRBD1 as a possible D gene (6 bases). Germline CDR1 and CDR2: SGHRS and YFSETQ. The V end lost 0 bases, the J end lost 4 bases, and 14 bases lay between the germline ends. This CDR3 is 16 amino acids long. In DNA form, the CDR3 reads TGCGCCAGCAGCTTGGCTTTAGGGGGGCAAGGAAACACCATATATTTT. It translates to CASSLALGGQGNTIYF.

This clone was observed a single time. One end of the junction fails to match germline, which may point to a read error. V usage is TRBV7-9 and J usage is TRBJ2-4; D perhaps matches TRBD1 (5 bases). The CDR3 covers 18 residues. The germline V gene encodes CDR1 SEHNR and CDR2 FQNEAQ (reference sequence). In nucleotides, the CDR3 is TGTACCAGCAGCTCGACAGTTCAGTTGGAGATTGGCAAAAACATTCAGTACTTC. Translating it yields CTSSSTVQLEIGKNIQYF.

This clone was counted only a few times. The chain is built from TRBV5-1 and TRBJ2-5, with 8 positions matching TRBD1. This CDR3 comprises 14 residues. CDR1 SGHRS and CDR2 YFSETQ come from the germline V gene. The V and J ends lost 4 bases and 0 bases, in that order; junction bases with no gene match: 2. This CDR3 reads CASSPQGDQETQYF. The DNA for the CDR3 is TGCGCCAGCAGCCCACAGGGGGACCAAGAGACCCAGTACTTC.

This clone was seen a handful of times. J is TRBJ2-3 and V is TRBV30; D perhaps matches TRBD1 (5 bases). The germline V gene has CDR1 GTSNPN and CDR2 SVGIG (reference sequence). The CDR3 has 11 residues. Trimming shortened V by 2 bases and J by 5 bases, and 5 bases separated the two germline ends. The chain's CDR3 is CAWSQGDTQYF. The DNA of the CDR3 is TGTGCCTGGAGTCAGGGAGATACGCAGTATTTT. Variable domain in full (rest from reference TRBV30 and TRBJ2-3): SQTIHQWPATLVQPVGSPLSLECTVEGTSNPNLYWYRQAAGRGLQLLFYSVGIGQISSEVPQNLSASRPQDRQFILSSKKLLLSDSGFYLCAWSQGDTQYFGPGTRLTVL.

By sample fraction, this clone is medium-sized. The rearrangement links TRBV5-8 to TRBJ2-5; maybe TRBD2 (5 bases). Trimming cost V 7 bases and J 5 bases, with 21 bases left between them. CDR1 SGHTS and CDR2 YDEGEE come from the germline V gene. CDR3 length equals 15 residues. CDR3 sequence (DNA): TGTGCCAGCGCCCCGGGCCTAGCACCAGAGGAGACCCAGTACTTC. Its protein is CASAPGLAPEETQYF.

The rearrangement links TRBV29-1 to TRBJ2-1; 8 bases map to TRBD1. Germline V CDR1 and CDR2: SQVTM, ANQGSEA. The CDR3 covers 13 residues. V was pared by 4 bases and J by 5 bases, with 4 bases of the junction left unmatched. The CDR3 nucleotides read TGCAGCGTTGCGGACAGGGTCCACAATGAGCAGTTCTTC. It translates to CSVADRVHNEQFF.

This sequence joins TRBV7-2 and TRBJ2-5; maybe TRBD1 (6 bases). The V and J ends lost 4 bases and 5 bases respectively, with 17 bases between them. Germline V gene sequence: CDR1 SGHTA, CDR2 FQGNSA. CDR3 length: 15 residues. The CDR3 sequence is CASSSLGQFGETQYF. The CDR3 DNA reads as TGTGCCAGCAGCTCGTTAGGACAGTTTGGGGAGACCCAGTACTTC.

The chain uses TRBV7-8 and TRBJ2-3; 10 bases match TRBD2. Unmatched junction bases numbered 6, after V lost 2 bases and J lost 4 bases. CDR1 is SGHVS, CDR2 FQNEAQ, per germline. The CDR3 length is 16 residues. The CDR3 spells CASSLLAGGVADTQYF. As DNA, the CDR3 is TGTGCCAGCAGCTTATTAGCGGGAGGTGTCGCAGATACGCAGTATTTT. The variable domain in full, with the rest retrieved from reference TRBV7-8 and TRBJ2-3, is GAGVSQSPRYKVAKRGQDVALRCDPISGHVSLFWYQQALGQGPEFLTYFQNEAQLDKSGLPSDRFFAERPEGSVSTLKIQRTQQEDSAVYLCASSLLAGGVADTQYFGPGTRLTVL.

This chain uses TRBV11-2 with TRBJ2-7, with D perhaps TRBD2 (6 bases). Germline lookup yields CDR1 SGHAT and CDR2 FQNNGV. V lost 4 bases and J lost 5, with 12 bases in between. There are 13 residues in the CDR3. The CDR3 coding sequence is TGTGCCAGCAGCTCGGGAGTGGGGGACGAGCAGTACTTC. This sequence encodes CASSSGVGDEQYF.

The CDR3 DNA reads TGTGCCAGCTCATTACCGGGACGATCCTACGAGCAGTACTTC. It translates to CASSLPGRSYEQYF. The J gene is TRBJ2-7, the V gene TRBV18, with D perhaps given as TRBD1 or TRBD2 (5 bases each). The CDR3 consists of 14 residues. V lost 5 bases and J 1 base, leaving 12 bases between the germline ends. Germline CDR1 KGHSH, CDR2 LQKENI.

The V call is TRBV7-9, the J call TRBJ2-7; TRBD2 aligns across 8 bases. The V and J ends lost 5 bases and 1 base, in that order; junction bases with no gene match: 7. Germline V gives CDR1 SEHNR, CDR2 FQNEAQ (reference sequence). CDR3 length equals 15 residues. CDR3 sequence (DNA): TGTGCCAGCAGCCTCACTAGCGGAACATCCTACGAGCAGTACTTC. This codes for CASSLTSGTSYEQYF.

V and J are TRBV2 and TRBJ1-3; perhaps TRBD1 as D (5 bases). V was shortened by 6 bases and J by 3 bases, with 9 bases between the two germline ends. The germline CDR1 and CDR2 sequences are SNHLY and FYNNEI. This CDR3 has 13 residues. CDR3 bases: TGTGCCAGCAGGGGGCTCATTGGAAACACCATATATTTT. This encodes CASRGLIGNTIYF.

The V and J genes are TRBV5-1 and TRBJ2-3; the match to TRBD2 covers 7 bases. There are 14 residues in the CDR3. V shed 4 bases and J 4 bases; nucleotides not matched to a gene: 6. Germline V lookup: CDR1 SGHRS, CDR2 YFSETQ. The CDR3 is CASSAQGGADTQYF. Here the CDR3 DNA reads TGCGCCAGCAGCGCCCAGGGAGGGGCAGATACGCAGTATTTT.

The V and J genes are TRBV5-1 and TRBJ2-5, with 9 bases matching TRBD2. The V gene end was trimmed by 4 bases and the J gene end by 4 bases; junction bases not matched to a gene: 11. The germline gives CDR1 SGHRS, CDR2 YFSETQ. The CDR3 is 16 residues long. The CDR3 spells CASSLSGSPRGETQYF. The CDR3 region has the DNA TGCGCCAGCAGCCTTAGCGGGAGTCCCCGAGGAGAGACCCAGTACTTC.

The rearrangement joins TRBV28 to TRBJ2-2; D assignment may be TRBD1 or TRBD2 (6 bases each). V was shortened by 5 bases and J by 4 bases, with 17 bases between the two germline ends. The CDR3 runs to 16 residues. Germline-derived CDR1 and CDR2 are MDHEN and SYDVKM. CDR3 DNA: TGTGCCAGCAGTCCGCCCGGGGGCGCGAGCACCGGGGAGCTGTTTTTT. Translated: CASSPPGGASTGELFF.

This clone was counted a few times. The gene calls are TRBV7-3 and TRBJ2-3; the match to TRBD2 covers 9 bases. The CDR3 length is 17 residues. Germline CDR1 and CDR2: SGHTA and FQGTGA. The V gene end was trimmed by 2 bases and the J gene end by 3 bases; junction bases not matched to a gene: 9. CDR3 region: CASSLSGHSGGTDTQYF. The CDR3 nucleotides are TGTGCCAGCAGCTTATCGGGTCATAGCGGGGGTACAGATACGCAGTATTTT.

The chain has TRBV28 and TRBJ2-6, with TRBD1 matching 8 bases. The CDR3 runs to 18 residues. CDR1 and CDR2 (germline): MDHEN, SYDVKM. J lost 0 bases, V lost 3 bases, and 7 bases had no gene match. As DNA, the CDR3 is TGTGCCAGCAGTTTGAATTCAGGGACAGGCTCTGGGGCCAACGTCCTGACTTTC. This codes for CASSLNSGTGSGANVLTF.

This clone has only a few counts. This chain connects TRBV28 to TRBJ1-2, with D maybe TRBD1 (5 bases). The CDR3 is 13 residues long. The germline gives CDR1 MDHEN, CDR2 SYDVKM. Deletions cut 6 bases from V and 3 bases from J, with 11 bases between. CDR3: CASRSRVHYGYTF. For the CDR3, the DNA is TGTGCCAGCAGGTCCAGGGTCCACTATGGCTACACCTTC.

This clone was counted a few times. This chain connects TRBV2 to TRBJ2-7; a weak D match, TRBD2 (5 bases). Trimming shortened V by 7 bases and J by 3 bases, and 10 bases separated the two germline ends. CDR3 length equals 12 residues. Germline lookup yields CDR1 SNHLY and CDR2 FYNNEI. CDR3 sequence: CASTGEIYEQYF. CDR3 coding DNA: TGTGCCAGCACCGGGGAAATCTACGAGCAGTACTTC.